Sequencing of this T cell receptor beta chain was carried out in a study of Ad26.COV2.S vaccination and SARS-CoV-2 variants. Overall study findings and caveats: Total T cell responses were possibly underestimated by TCR breadth and depth analyses.

Treatment of the sample: 19 received Ad26.COV2.S at low or high dose, single or two shots; five or six received placebo; per-sample allocation not given. Day 63 after the first injection of vaccine or placebo was the sampling time. In this sample, this clone turned up once. Its antigen is currently unknown. Germline CDR1 reads SGHTA; CDR2 reads FQGNSA. V gave up 1 base and J gave up 3 bases, with 9 bases separating them. The CDR3 totals 15 residues. Profiled with immunoSEQ multiplex PCR; TCRdb holds only in-frame clones, not every one. The data hold about 350,000 clones, with approximately 90% observed a single time.

The specimen comprised peripheral blood, sampled in a trial of Ad26.COV2.S vaccine versus placebo. V is TRBV7-2 and J is TRBJ1-4; perhaps TRBD1 as D (5 bases). The sequence derives from a person between 18 and 65 years old who received the Ad26.COV2.S COVID-19 vaccine or a placebo. Written as DNA, the CDR3 is TGTGCCAGCAGCTTAGTAGGGGAGGCTAATGAAAAACTGTTTTTT. It encodes CASSLVGEANEKLFF.